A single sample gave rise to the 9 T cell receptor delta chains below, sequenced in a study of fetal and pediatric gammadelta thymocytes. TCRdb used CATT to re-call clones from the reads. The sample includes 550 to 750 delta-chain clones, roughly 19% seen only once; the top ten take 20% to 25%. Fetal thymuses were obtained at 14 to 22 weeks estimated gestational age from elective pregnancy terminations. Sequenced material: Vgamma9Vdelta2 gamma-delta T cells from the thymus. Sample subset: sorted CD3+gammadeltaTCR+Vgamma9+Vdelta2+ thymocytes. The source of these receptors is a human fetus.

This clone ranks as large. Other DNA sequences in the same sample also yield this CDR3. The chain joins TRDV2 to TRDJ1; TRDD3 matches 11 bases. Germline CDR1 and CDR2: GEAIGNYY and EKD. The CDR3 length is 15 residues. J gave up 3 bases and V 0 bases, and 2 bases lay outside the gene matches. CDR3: CACDTVGGYADKLIF. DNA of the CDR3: TGTGCCTGTGACACCGTTGGGGGATACGCCGATAAACTCATCTTT.

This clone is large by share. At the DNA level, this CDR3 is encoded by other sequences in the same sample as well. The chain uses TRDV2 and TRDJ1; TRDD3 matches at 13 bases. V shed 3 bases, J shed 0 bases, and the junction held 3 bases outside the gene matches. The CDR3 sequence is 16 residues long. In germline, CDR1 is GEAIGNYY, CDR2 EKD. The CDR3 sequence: CACDVLGDTYTDKLIF. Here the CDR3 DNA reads TGTGCCTGTGACGTACTGGGGGATACGTACACCGATAAACTCATCTTT.

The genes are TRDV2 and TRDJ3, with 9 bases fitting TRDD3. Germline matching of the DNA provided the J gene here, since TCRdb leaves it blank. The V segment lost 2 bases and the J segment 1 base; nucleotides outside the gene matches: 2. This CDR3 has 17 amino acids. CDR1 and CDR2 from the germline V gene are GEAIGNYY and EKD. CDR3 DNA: TGTGCCTGTGACATAACTGGGGGATCCTGGGACACCCGACAGATGTTTTTC. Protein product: CACDITGGSWDTRQMFF.

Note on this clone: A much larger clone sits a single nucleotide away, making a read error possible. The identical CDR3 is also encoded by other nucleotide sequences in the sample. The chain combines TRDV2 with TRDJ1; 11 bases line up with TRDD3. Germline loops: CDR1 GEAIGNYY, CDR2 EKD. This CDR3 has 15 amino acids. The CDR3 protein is CACDTVGGYADKLIF. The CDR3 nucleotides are TGTGCCTGTGACACCGTTGGGGGATACGCCGATAAACTTATCTTT.

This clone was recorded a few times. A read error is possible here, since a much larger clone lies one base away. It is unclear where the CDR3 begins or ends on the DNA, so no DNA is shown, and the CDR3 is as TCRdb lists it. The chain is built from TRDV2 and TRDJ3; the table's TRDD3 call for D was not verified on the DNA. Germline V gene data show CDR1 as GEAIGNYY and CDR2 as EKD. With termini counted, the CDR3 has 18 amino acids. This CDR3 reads CACDWGIGSSWDTRQTFF.

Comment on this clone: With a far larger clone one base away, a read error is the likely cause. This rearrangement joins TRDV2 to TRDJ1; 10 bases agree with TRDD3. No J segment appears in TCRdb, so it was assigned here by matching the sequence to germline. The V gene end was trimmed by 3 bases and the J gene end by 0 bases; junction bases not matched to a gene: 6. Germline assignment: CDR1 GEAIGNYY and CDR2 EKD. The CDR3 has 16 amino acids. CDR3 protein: CACDVRGDTYTDKLIF. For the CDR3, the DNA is TGTGCCTGTGACGTACGGGGGGATACGTACACCGATAAACTCATCTTT.

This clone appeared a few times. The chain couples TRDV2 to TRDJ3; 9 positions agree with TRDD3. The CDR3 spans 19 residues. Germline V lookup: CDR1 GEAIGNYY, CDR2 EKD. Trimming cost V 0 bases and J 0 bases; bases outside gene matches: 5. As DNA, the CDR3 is TGTGCCTGTGACACCTTCTACTGGGGGAGCTCCTGGGACACCCGACAGATGTTTTTC. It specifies CACDTFYWGSSWDTRQMFF.

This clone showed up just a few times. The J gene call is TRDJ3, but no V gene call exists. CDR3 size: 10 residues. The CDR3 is CAWDTRQMFF. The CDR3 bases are TGCGCCTGGGACACCCGACAGATGTTTTTC.

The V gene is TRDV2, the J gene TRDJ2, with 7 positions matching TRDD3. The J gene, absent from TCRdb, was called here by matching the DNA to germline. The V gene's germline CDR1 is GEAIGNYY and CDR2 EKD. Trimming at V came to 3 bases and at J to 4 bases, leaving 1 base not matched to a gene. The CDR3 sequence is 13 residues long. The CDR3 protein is CACDYWGTAQLFF. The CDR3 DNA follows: TGTGCCTGTGACTACTGGGGGACAGCACAACTCTTCTTT.